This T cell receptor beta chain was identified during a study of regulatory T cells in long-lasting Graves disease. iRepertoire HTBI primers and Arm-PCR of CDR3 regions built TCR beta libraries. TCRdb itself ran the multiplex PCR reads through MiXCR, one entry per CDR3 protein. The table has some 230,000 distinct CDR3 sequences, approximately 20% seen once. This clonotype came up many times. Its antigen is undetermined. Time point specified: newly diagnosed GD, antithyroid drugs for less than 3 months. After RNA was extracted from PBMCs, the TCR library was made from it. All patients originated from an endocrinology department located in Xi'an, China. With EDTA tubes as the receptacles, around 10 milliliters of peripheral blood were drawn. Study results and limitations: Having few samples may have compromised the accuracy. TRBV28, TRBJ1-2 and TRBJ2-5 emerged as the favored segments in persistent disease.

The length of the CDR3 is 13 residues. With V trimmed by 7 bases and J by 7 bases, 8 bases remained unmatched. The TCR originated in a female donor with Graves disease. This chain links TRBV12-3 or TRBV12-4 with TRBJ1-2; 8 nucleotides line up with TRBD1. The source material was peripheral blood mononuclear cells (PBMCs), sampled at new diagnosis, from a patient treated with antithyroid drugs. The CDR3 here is CASTQGAAGGYTF. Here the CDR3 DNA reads TGTGCCAGCACCCAGGGGGCTGCGGGTGGCTACACCTTC.